A single sample gave rise to the 2 T cell receptor beta chains below, sequenced in a study of cytomegalovirus exposure and HLA in healthy donors. The PCR made use of 60 Vbeta and 13 Jbeta primers. Only in-frame clones appear in the TCRdb table, and some are missing; sequencing was by immunoSEQ multiplex PCR. The sample lists around 220,000 clones, roughly 75% occurring once. Material: PBMCs. The receptors were gathered from a woman in her 30s in good health and CMV-seronegative.

The V call is TRBV5-1, the J call TRBJ1-5; D may be TRBD1 (6 bases). CDR1 and CDR2 from the germline V gene are SGHRS and YFSETQ. The V end was cut by 1 base, the J end by 1 base, with 9 bases between. The CDR3 sequence is 15 residues long. The CDR3, as DNA: TGCGCCAGCAGCTTGACAGGGATAAGCAATCAGCCCCAGCATTTT. Protein sequence: CASSLTGISNQPQHF.

The chain links TRBV18 to TRBJ1-1, with TRBD1 matching 10 bases. The CDR3 extends over 16 amino acids. Germline CDR1 is KGHSH and CDR2 is LQKENI. J gave up 1 base and V 3 bases, and 5 bases lay outside the gene matches. The CDR3 nucleotides are TGTGCCAGCTCACCCCGGACAGGGGGGGCGAACACTGAAGCTTTCTTT. Translating it yields CASSPRTGGANTEAFF.